Following are 27 T cell receptor beta chains from one sample sequenced in a study of neurological immune-mediated disorders. One entry per CDR3 protein, called by TCRdb with MiXCR from the 5' RACE reads. Of about 59,000 distinct CDR3 sequences in the sample, roughly 13% were seen once. The specimen was PBMCs. The source is a woman in her fifties or sixties with HTLV-1-associated myelopathy (HAM/TSP).

DNA for the CDR3: TGCGCCAGCAGCTTGGAAGCGGCAGGGAAAGGGACTGAAGCTTTCTTT. Translated: CASSLEAAGKGTEAFF. The genes are TRBV5-1 and TRBJ1-1, with TRBD1 as a possible D gene (5 bases). CDR1 and CDR2 (germline): SGHRS, YFSETQ. This CDR3 comprises 16 residues. Trimming removed 0 bases at V and 5 bases at J, with 17 bases between.

This clonotype was detected many times. The chain carries TRBV27 and TRBJ2-1; 11 nucleotides agree with TRBD2. CDR1 is MNHEY and CDR2 is SMNVEV in the germline V gene (reference sequence). The CDR3 spans 15 residues. The V and J ends lost 7 bases and 7 bases, in that order; junction bases with no gene match: 9. The CDR3 loop reads CASILLAGARNEQFF. The CDR3 DNA follows: TGTGCCAGCATCTTACTAGCGGGAGCTCGAAATGAGCAGTTCTTC.

In this sample, this clonotype turned up many times. The chain couples TRBV6-5 to TRBJ2-1; D is perhaps TRBD2 (6 bases). Deletions cut 5 bases from V and 2 bases from J, with 10 bases between. CDR1 and CDR2 from the germline V gene are MNHEY and SVGAGI. The CDR3 is 14 residues long. CDR3 region: CASSDSGTYNEQFF. The CDR3 DNA reads as TGTGCCAGCAGTGATAGCGGAACCTACAATGAGCAGTTCTTC.

This clonotype was seen repeatedly, ten times or more. V and J are TRBV5-1 and TRBJ2-5; TRBD1 agrees at 8 bases. The CDR3 is 15 residues long. The junction had 9 bases not matched to a gene; V was cut back by 3 bases and J by 5 bases. Germline V gene sequence: CDR1 SGHRS, CDR2 YFSETQ. The CDR3 DNA follows: TGCGCCAGCAGCTCCCTACAGGGGGTGGAGGAGACCCAGTACTTC. Protein sequence: CASSSLQGVEETQYF.

This clonotype was detected ten times or more. The rearrangement joins TRBV5-1 to TRBJ2-2; 9 nucleotides agree with TRBD1. Germline V CDR1 and CDR2: SGHRS, YFSETQ. The length of the CDR3 is 16 residues. With 4 bases clipped from V and 4 bases from J, the junction kept 8 bases outside the gene matches. In DNA, the CDR3 is TGCGCCAGCAGCCCCCGGGGACAGGGTGGCACCGGGGAGCTGTTTTTT. Its protein is CASSPRGQGGTGELFF.

This clonotype was seen ten or more times. The J gene is TRBJ1-5, the V gene TRBV29-1; D might be TRBD1 (5 bases). The V gene lost 4 bases and the J gene lost 3 bases, with 19 bases spanning the gap. Germline assignment: CDR1 SQVTM and CDR2 ANQGSEA. The CDR3 sequence is 16 residues long. The CDR3 DNA follows: TGCAGCGTTGGGTTTCGGCAGGGAGGTGTCAATCAGCCCCAGCATTTT. Its translation is CSVGFRQGGVNQPQHF. The complete variable domain, with remaining parts taken from reference TRBV29-1 and TRBJ1-5, reads SAVISQKPSRDICQRGTSLTIQCQVDSQVTMMFWYRQQPGQSLTLIATANQGSEATYESGFVIDKFPISRPNLTFSTLTVSNMSPEDSSIYLCSVGFRQGGVNQPQHFGDGTRLSIL.

In this sample, this clonotype turned up many times. The rearrangement uses TRBV29-1 and TRBJ2-7, with D perhaps being TRBD1 or TRBD2 (6 bases each). The germline gives CDR1 SQVTM, CDR2 ANQGSEA. The CDR3 is 14 residues long. V lost 6 bases to trimming and J lost 6 bases, with 21 bases between them. CDR3 amino acids: CSVRAKGGMGEQYF. CDR3 nucleotide sequence: TGCAGCGTCAGGGCTAAGGGGGGAATGGGCGAGCAGTACTTC.

This clonotype was counted many times. The V and J genes are TRBV2 and TRBJ2-1, with D maybe TRBD1 (5 bases). Germline V lookup: CDR1 SNHLY, CDR2 FYNNEI. The V and J ends lost 6 bases and 5 bases respectively, with 11 bases between them. This CDR3 contains 13 residues. The CDR3 protein is CASRPTGNNEQFF. The CDR3 bases are TGTGCCAGCAGACCCACAGGAAACAATGAGCAGTTCTTC.

A note on this clonotype: Since a much larger clone is just one base distant, this may be a read error. The chain couples TRBV5-1 to TRBJ2-1; D is perhaps TRBD2 (6 bases). This CDR3 is built from 14 residues. CDR1 SGHRS and CDR2 YFSETQ come from the germline V gene. For the CDR3, the DNA is TGCGTCACCTCGAAGGAGGGCCGCTACAATGAGCAGTTCTTC. It encodes CVTSKEGRYNEQFF. Using reference TRBV5-1 and TRBJ2-1 for the parts outside the CDR3, the full variable domain is KAGVTQTPRYLIKTRGQQVTLSCSPISGHRSVSWYQQTPGQGLQFLFEYFSETQRNKGNFPGRFSGRQFSNSRSEMNVSTLELGDSALYLCVTSKEGRYNEQFFGPGTRLTVL.

Many counts were recorded for this clonotype. The genes are TRBV4-1 and TRBJ2-7; 8 bases match TRBD1. The germline V gene encodes CDR1 MGHRA and CDR2 YSYEKL. J was trimmed by 2 bases and V by 4 bases; bases with no gene match: 10. The CDR3 contains 16 residues. The CDR3 nucleotides are TGCGCCAGCAGCCGGATATTGACAGGGGATACCTACGAGCAGTACTTC. Its translation is CASSRILTGDTYEQYF.

This chain connects TRBV5-1 to TRBJ2-7; D remains ambiguous. This CDR3 comprises 13 residues. CDR1 is SGHRS, CDR2 YFSETQ, per germline. Trimming left V 1 base short and J 8 bases short, with 13 bases between. DNA of the CDR3: TGCGCCAGCAGCTTGCCGACGGTATACAAGCAGTACTTC. This translates into CASSLPTVYKQYF. The whole variable domain, remainder taken from reference TRBV5-1 and TRBJ2-7, is KAGVTQTPRYLIKTRGQQVTLSCSPISGHRSVSWYQQTPGQGLQFLFEYFSETQRNKGNFPGRFSGRQFSNSRSEMNVSTLELGDSALYLCASSLPTVYKQYFGPGTRLTVT.

Ten or more counts support this clonotype. V usage is TRBV6-5 and J usage is TRBJ1-1, with D hard to call. This CDR3 is built from 11 residues. Germline CDR1 MNHEY, CDR2 SVGAGI. Trimming shortened V by 6 bases and J by 8 bases, and 10 bases separated the two germline ends. The CDR3 spells CASSTQGEAFF. As DNA, the CDR3 is TGTGCCAGCAGCACCCAAGGAGAAGCTTTCTTT.

This clonotype was counted only a few times. The chain employs TRBV7-9 and TRBJ2-5, with D maybe TRBD1 (5 bases). Trimming removed 2 bases at V and 3 bases at J, with 7 bases between. Germline CDR1 and CDR2: SEHNR and FQNEAQ (reference sequence). The CDR3 has 13 amino acids. Written as DNA, the CDR3 is TGTGCCAGCAGCTTAAGCAGGGAAGAGACCCAGTACTTC. Its translation: CASSLSREETQYF. Full variable domain (rest looked up from reference TRBV7-9 and TRBJ2-5): DTGVSQNPRHKITKRGQNVTFRCDPISEHNRLYWYRQTLGQGPEFLTYFQNEAQLEKSRLLSDRFSAERPKGSFSTLEIQRTEQGDSAMYLCASSLSREETQYFGPGTRLLVL.

The sample holds many counts of this clonotype. The chain has TRBV29-1 and TRBJ1-2, with TRBD1 identical over 9 bases. The CDR3 totals 15 residues. Germline CDR1 SQVTM, CDR2 ANQGSEA. Trimming took 5 bases from V and 6 from J; bases not matched to a gene: 13. CDR3 in DNA: TGCAGCGTTCTCCCACAGGGGGCGAATCCTGATGGCTACACCTTC. Encoded protein: CSVLPQGANPDGYTF.

The table lists this clonotype with many counts. This chain links TRBV7-2 with TRBJ2-4; TRBD2 aligns across 8 bases. Germline loops: CDR1 SGHTA, CDR2 FQGNSA. V shed 4 bases and J 0 bases; nucleotides not matched to a gene: 17. CDR3 length: 20 amino acids. The CDR3 bases are TGTGCCAGCAGCTCCACGTTTGACGGGAGGGCCTCAATAGCCAAAAACATTCAGTACTTC. Residues: CASSSTFDGRASIAKNIQYF.

The DNA for the CDR3 is TGTGCCAGCAGCTTAGGCATCGGTCCCCAGAACGAGCAGTACTTC. It translates to CASSLGIGPQNEQYF. The J gene is TRBJ2-7, the V gene TRBV7-2; D gene ambiguous. Per the germline V gene, CDR1 is SGHTA and CDR2 is FQGNSA. The CDR3 is 15 amino acids. V lost 1 base to trimming and J lost 5 bases, with 15 bases between them.

This clonotype was counted many times. This sequence joins TRBV12-3 or TRBV12-4 and TRBJ1-1; perhaps TRBD1 as D (5 bases). V lost 7 bases and J lost 6, with 15 bases in between. The CDR3 consists of 13 residues. CDR3 DNA sequence: TGTGCCAGCACCCTACCCTCAGGGTCTGAAGCTTTCTTT. It is translated as CASTLPSGSEAFF.

Many counts were recorded for this clonotype. The gene calls are TRBV5-1 and TRBJ2-7; 10 bases fit TRBD2. Looked up from germline, CDR1 is SGHRS and CDR2 is YFSETQ. The CDR3 spans 15 residues. The trim removed 9 bases at V and 0 bases at J, leaving 9 bases unmatched. CDR3 loop: CAIKCWTSGSYEQYF. The CDR3, as DNA: TGCGCCATCAAATGTTGGACTAGCGGCTCCTACGAGCAGTACTTC.

In this sample, this clonotype turned up many times. This sequence joins TRBV11-2 and TRBJ2-7; D gene unclear. The CDR3 runs 14 residues. Germline CDR1 is SGHAT and CDR2 is FQNNGV. Trimming removed 0 bases from V and 2 bases from J, with 8 bases in between. The CDR3 DNA is TGTGCCAGCAGCTTAGATGCCACAGCCTACGAGCAGTACTTC. It translates to CASSLDATAYEQYF.

This clonotype was observed a few times. This chain links TRBV7-8 with TRBJ2-3; D possibly matches TRBD1 or TRBD2 (6 bases each). The germline V gene has CDR1 SGHVS and CDR2 FQNEAQ. The CDR3 is 18 residues long. The V end lost 0 bases, the J end lost 5 bases, and 21 bases lay between the germline ends. CDR3: CASSLAFRGQADIDTQYF. The CDR3 bases are TGTGCCAGCAGCTTAGCGTTCCGGGGGCAGGCCGATATAGATACGCAGTATTTT. Complete variable domain (other parts from reference TRBV7-8 and TRBJ2-3): GAGVSQSPRYKVAKRGQDVALRCDPISGHVSLFWYQQALGQGPEFLTYFQNEAQLDKSGLPSDRFFAERPEGSVSTLKIQRTQQEDSAVYLCASSLAFRGQADIDTQYFGPGTRLTVL.

Notes on this clonotype: One junction end does not reproduce the germline sequence, and a read error may be involved. The rearrangement joins TRBV5-1 to TRBJ2-7; TRBD1 aligns across 12 bases. CDR3 size: 14 residues. In germline, CDR1 is SGHRS, CDR2 YFSETQ. CDR3 bases: TGCGCCAACAGCAGCGGGACAGGGGGCTACGAGCAGAACTTC. This sequence encodes CANSSGTGGYEQNF.

CDR3 coding DNA: TGTGCCAGCAGCCCCCGGGCCCTCCGGAACAATGAGCAGTTCTTC. It encodes CASSPRALRNNEQFF. The chain recombines TRBV7-2 with TRBJ2-1; D gene ambiguous. The V end lost 5 bases, the J end lost 5 bases, and 16 bases lay between the germline ends. Germline values: CDR1 SGHTA, CDR2 FQGNSA. This CDR3 is 15 amino acids long.

This clonotype was seen repeatedly, ten times or more. The V and J genes are TRBV5-1 and TRBJ2-5; 10 positions agree with TRBD1. Germline CDR1 is SGHRS and CDR2 is YFSETQ. J lost 5 bases, V lost 4 bases, and 11 bases had no gene match. CDR3 size: 16 residues. CDR3 in DNA: TGCGCCAGCAGCCTGACCTGGACAGGGGGAATCGAGACCCAGTACTTC. It encodes CASSLTWTGGIETQYF.

In regard to this clonotype: A read error may explain this, as a much larger clone is one base away. The V gene is TRBV7-8, the J gene TRBJ2-1; TRBD1 agrees at 8 bases. V was clipped by 5 bases and J by 4 bases; unmatched bases: 7. Germline V gives CDR1 SGHVS, CDR2 FQNEAQ. The length of the CDR3 is 15 residues. The CDR3 coding sequence is TGTGCCAGCAGCATCTCAGGGGGCGGGTACAATGAGCAGTTCTTC. Translated: CASSISGGGYNEQFF. The full variable domain, in which reference TRBV7-8 and TRBJ2-1 provide the parts outside the CDR3, is GAGVSQSPRYKVAKRGQDVALRCDPISGHVSLFWYQQALGQGPEFLTYFQNEAQLDKSGLPSDRFFAERPEGSVSTLKIQRTQQEDSAVYLCASSISGGGYNEQFFGPGTRLTVL.

With regard to this clonotype: No conserved phenylalanine or tryptophan is present at the end of the CDR3, so a read error is the likely explanation. This chain connects TRBV4-1 to TRBJ1-1; 7 nucleotides align to TRBD1. Germline lookup yields CDR1 MGHRA and CDR2 YSYEKL. This CDR3 is built from 17 residues. The J segment lost 2 bases and the V segment lost 4 bases, leaving 13 bases of the junction unmatched. Here the CDR3 DNA reads TGCGCCAGCAGCCGCCAAACGACAGGGTGGGGTAACACTGAAGCTTTCGTT. Protein: CASSRQTTGWGNTEAFV.

This clonotype was counted many times. The rearrangement links TRBV29-1 to TRBJ2-5; TRBD1 or TRBD2 may be the D gene (5 bases each). The V gene's germline CDR1 is SQVTM and CDR2 ANQGSEA. V was trimmed by 4 bases and J by 6 bases, leaving 12 bases between them. The CDR3 is 12 residues long. CDR3 bases: TGCAGCGTTGTTGAAGGGACGAAGACCCAGTACTTC. As protein: CSVVEGTKTQYF. The variable domain in full, completed from reference TRBV29-1 and TRBJ2-5, reads SAVISQKPSRDICQRGTSLTIQCQVDSQVTMMFWYRQQPGQSLTLIATANQGSEATYESGFVIDKFPISRPNLTFSTLTVSNMSPEDSSIYLCSVVEGTKTQYFGPGTRLLVL.

There are many counts of this clonotype. The rearrangement uses TRBV4-1 and TRBJ2-5; TRBD2 matches 12 bases. Germline V gene lookup returns CDR1 MGHRA and CDR2 YSYEKL. This CDR3 is built from 16 residues. V was pared by 1 base and J by 4 bases, with 4 bases of the junction left unmatched. The CDR3 here is CASSQGWTSGIETQYF. The CDR3 DNA sequence: TGCGCCAGCAGCCAAGGATGGACTAGCGGGATAGAGACCCAGTACTTC.